Shown below are 10 T cell receptor beta chains from a single sample sequenced in a study of beta chain features in type 1 diabetes. Expressed TCRB transcripts were sequenced, since all the RNA that had been isolated was reverse transcribed. Clones were sequenced by immunoSEQ multiplex PCR, and TCRdb holds only the in-frame ones, with some missing. The table has 200,000 to 250,000 clones, roughly 14% seen once. Material: naive CD4+ T cells from blood. These receptors were collected from a woman between 35 and 50 years old in good health.

V gene TRBV7-9 combines with J gene TRBJ2-2; weak D call: TRBD2 (6 bases). This CDR3 is 13 amino acids long. In germline, CDR1 is SEHNR, CDR2 FQNEAQ (reference sequence). The germline V and J ends were trimmed by 4 bases and 6 bases, with 9 bases remaining between them. The CDR3 reads CASSWREAGELFF. DNA of the CDR3: TGTGCCAGCAGCTGGAGGGAAGCCGGGGAGCTGTTTTTT.

The V call is TRBV5-4, the J call TRBJ1-1; D is uncertain. Germline assignment: CDR1 SGHNT and CDR2 YYREEE (reference sequence). V gave up 5 bases and J gave up 1 base, with 15 bases separating them. The length of the CDR3 is 15 residues. CDR3 bases: TGTGCCAGCAGGCGGACTTCCACGCCGAACACTGAAGCTTTCTTT. Translating gives CASRRTSTPNTEAFF.

This clone was counted between two and nine times. CDR3 residues: CARRQGANSPLHF. The CDR3 region has the DNA TGTGCCAGGAGACAGGGGGCAAATTCACCCCTCCACTTT. V usage is TRBV7-2 and J usage is TRBJ1-6; 10 bases line up with TRBD1. The CDR3 contains 13 residues. Germline trimming cut 9 bases from V and 7 bases from J; bases unmatched to any gene: 3. Looked up from germline, CDR1 is SGHTA and CDR2 is FQGNSA. The whole variable domain, filled in from reference TRBV7-2 and TRBJ1-6, reads GAGVSQSPSNKVTEKGKDVELRCDPISGHTALYWYRQSLGQGLEFLIYFQGNSAPDKSGLPSDRFSAERTGGSVSTLTIQRTQQEDSAVYLCARRQGANSPLHFGNGTRLTVT.

This clone was found a few times. This chain uses TRBV6-1 with TRBJ1-5; possibly TRBD1 for D (6 bases). This CDR3 contains 14 residues. From germline, CDR1 is MNHNS and CDR2 SASEGT. The V and J ends lost 5 bases and 4 bases respectively, with 12 bases between them. DNA of the CDR3: TGTGCCAGCAGTCCTAGACAGGCTAATCAGCCCCAGCATTTT. Its protein is CASSPRQANQPQHF.

This clone was found a few times. This chain uses TRBV28 with TRBJ1-2; tentative D call: TRBD1 (5 bases). The CDR3 is 12 residues long. V lost 2 bases to trimming and J lost 5 bases, with 6 bases between them. Looked up from germline, CDR1 is MDHEN and CDR2 is SYDVKM. CDR3 in amino acids: CASSLKGYGYTF. The DNA of the CDR3 is TGTGCCAGCAGTTTAAAGGGGTATGGCTACACCTTC.

There are many counts of this clone. The rearrangement joins TRBV7-2 to TRBJ1-1; D call uncertain. Germline loops: CDR1 SGHTA, CDR2 FQGNSA. The germline V and J ends were trimmed by 4 bases and 0 bases, with 3 bases remaining between them. The CDR3 length is 12 residues. In DNA, the CDR3 is TGTGCCAGCAGCTCCATGAACACTGAAGCTTTCTTT. It is translated as CASSSMNTEAFF.

This clone was counted only a few times. The genes are TRBV5-1 and TRBJ2-7; TRBD1 agrees at 8 bases. V lost 6 bases and J lost 4; bases outside the gene matches: 6. This CDR3 is built from 13 residues. Germline values: CDR1 SGHRS, CDR2 YFSETQ. The CDR3 reads CASTGTGAYEQYF. The DNA of the CDR3 is TGCGCCAGCACTGGGACAGGAGCTTACGAGCAGTACTTC. Variable domain in full (rest from reference TRBV5-1 and TRBJ2-7): KAGVTQTPRYLIKTRGQQVTLSCSPISGHRSVSWYQQTPGQGLQFLFEYFSETQRNKGNFPGRFSGRQFSNSRSEMNVSTLELGDSALYLCASTGTGAYEQYFGPGTRLTVT.

The rearrangement links TRBV5-5 to TRBJ1-1; no reliable D call. Trimming left V 2 bases short and J 0 bases short, with 8 bases between. The CDR3 covers 14 residues. Germline loops: CDR1 SGHKS, CDR2 YYEKEE (reference sequence). For the CDR3, the DNA is TGTGCCAGCAGCTTAGAACTGGTGAACACTGAAGCTTTCTTT. Its protein is CASSLELVNTEAFF.

In its sample, this clone was seen a few times. V is TRBV29-1 and J is TRBJ2-1; 8 bases agree with TRBD2. Germline V CDR1 and CDR2: SQVTM, ANQGSEA. There are 13 residues in the CDR3. Losses at the gene ends were 7 bases for V and 8 bases for J; bases not matched to a gene: 10. The CDR3 DNA reads TGCAGCGCCATTAGCGGGGCTGGGGATGAGCAGTTCTTC. Amino acid sequence: CSAISGAGDEQFF.

This clone was seen only once. The rearrangement links TRBV18 to TRBJ2-5; 10 bases fit TRBD1. J gave up 1 base and V 3 bases, and 5 bases lay outside the gene matches. Per germline, CDR1 KGHSH and CDR2 LQKENI. The CDR3 is 16 residues long. CDR3 DNA sequence: TGTGCCAGCTCACCTGGGACAGGGGCGATCCAAGAGACCCAGTACTTC. Protein: CASSPGTGAIQETQYF.